A single sample gave rise to the 4 T cell receptor beta chains below, sequenced in a study of tumor-infiltrating lymphocytes in primary liver carcinoma. With roughly 500 ng total RNA as template and a constant-region primer, TCR beta cDNA was made. Slightly modified ARM-PCR with three nested multiplex PCR rounds yielded TCR beta libraries. In the first two PCR rounds, TRBV1-TRBV30 forward primers were paired with a C-beta reverse primer, and each round lasted around 10 cycles. TCRdb recomputed calls from the multiplex PCR reads with MiXCR, one row per CDR3 protein. The sample includes about 22,000 distinct CDR3 sequences, 80% of them seen just once. Without any cell sorting, roughly 17-31 mg of bulk tissue yielded co-extracted RNA and DNA. Sequencing used liver tumor tissue from sampling region 2. The subset was: tumor region T2, inferior pole. Receptors originate from a woman aged 30 to 39 with primary liver carcinoma and hepatitis B virus infection.

This clonotype appeared a single time. Germline is not matched at one junction end, which may reflect a read error. The chain employs TRBV19 and TRBJ1-2, with a weak D call TRBD1 (6 bases). CDR3 length: 12 residues. CDR1 is LNHDA, CDR2 SQIVND, per germline (reference sequence). This CDR3 is CASTVGGIGYAF. Here the CDR3 DNA reads TGTGCCAGTACCGTAGGGGGGATTGGCTACGCCTTC.

At least ten counts were recorded for this clonotype. V is TRBV7-2 and J is TRBJ1-1; tentatively, D is TRBD1 (5 bases). The ends were cut back, 5 bases at V and 10 bases at J, with 14 bases in the middle. The CDR3 extends over 12 amino acids. Germline V gene lookup returns CDR1 SGHTA and CDR2 FQGNSA. The CDR3 DNA follows: TGTGCCAGCAGCCAGACCGGGACGAGAGCTTTCTTT. Translated, it gives CASSQTGTRAFF.

As to this clonotype: This sequence may be a read error, since a much larger clone differs from it by one base. The chain joins TRBV28 to TRBJ2-1; TRBD2 agrees at 9 bases. The CDR3 loop spans 13 amino acids. Germline V gene data show CDR1 as MDHEN and CDR2 as SYDVKM. This CDR3 reads CSSSLTRLAGHFF. CDR3 coding DNA: TGTAGCAGCAGTTTAACCCGCCTAGCGGGACATTTCTTC.

The chain carries TRBV12-3 or TRBV12-4 and TRBJ2-3, with D hard to call. The CDR3 extends over 14 amino acids. V gave up 3 bases and J gave up 5 bases, with 12 bases separating them. This CDR3 is CASSFSRSRDTQYF. CDR3 DNA: TGTGCCAGCAGTTTTAGTCGTAGTAGAGATACGCAGTATTTT.